This T cell receptor beta chain was sequenced during a study of OX40 agonist ivuxolimab in advanced cancers. At the level of the whole study: Ivuxolimab was an agonistic, fully human IgG2 monoclonal antibody directed against OX40 (CD134), a costimulatory receptor. Intravenous ivuxolimab was administered to patients every 2 weeks at six dose levels: 0.01, 0.1, 0.3, 1.5, 3 and 10 mg/kg. Of the roughly 52 patients in dose escalation, some 19 had hepatocellular carcinoma, around 15 had melanoma, 9 had renal cell carcinoma and 9 had head and neck cancer. The dose-escalation cohort was almost 85% male with a mean age of around 62 years, ranging from roughly 23 to 90. Patients were allowed to have had prior anti-PD-1, anti-PD-L1 or anti-CTLA-4 therapy, and approximately 40% of the dose-escalation patients had been treated with checkpoint inhibitors. Partial responses were achieved by three dose-escalation patients, of whom one had hepatocellular carcinoma and two had cutaneous melanoma. Peripheral TCRbeta sequencing was intended to test whether TCR sequence diversity was altered and clonal T-cell expansion was caused by ivuxolimab. The paper reports the monotherapy dose-escalation portion (N of about 50 patients) of the phase I ivuxolimab trial. Here is what the overall study found, with its caveats: After ivuxolimab, more expanded clones were found on average in CD8+ T cells than in CD4+ T cells. Low levels of normalized T-cell clonal expansion were also seen in some patients who did not respond. At doses from 0.1 to 3.0 mg/kg, clonal expansion was seen in both CD4+ and CD8+ blood T cells between baseline and week 6. Partial responders in the 0.1-3.0 mg/kg groups had among the lowest normalized peripheral clonal expansion, especially among CD8+ T cells. The antigen specificity of the clonally expanded peripheral T cells was not determined.

The trial excluded patients who had a history of autoimmune disease or who were on systemic immunosuppression. Peripheral blood for TCR sequencing was drawn from every dose cohort at baseline, at cycle 4 day 1 and at cycle 7 day 1. Samples were obtained from an open-label, multicenter, first-in-human phase I dose-escalation trial of ivuxolimab. The trial enrolled adults with locally advanced or metastatic head and neck squamous cell, hepatocellular, melanoma or renal cell carcinoma. Before TCR sequencing, CD4+ T cells and CD8+ T cells from peripheral blood were sorted into separate populations. Regarding this clone: There is no known antigen for this receptor. No much larger clone is present one base from it, and per-base qualities are unavailable.

For this chain, trimming is 7 bases at the V end and 5 bases at the J end, and the number of junction bases without a gene match is 12. Reading from cysteine to phenylalanine, the CDR3 counts 15 amino acids. Of all the DNA, just the CDR3 is kept, 45 bases in frame from base 1. Per the germline V gene, SGHRS is the CDR1 and YFSETQ is the CDR2. Genomic DNA was isolated from the sorted cells so that the TCRbeta CDR3 region could be sequenced. The immunoSEQ Assay was used to sequence the TCRbeta CDR3 regions. In TCRdb, the immuneACCESS table is reduced to in-frame sequences with V and J assigned. These tables do not hold every clone; where another copy was compared, an unresolved V gene accounts for under half, and the others remain unexplained. The sample has 82,000 or so clones on record, roughly 90% of them singletons. The ten largest make up 1% to 1.3% of the sample.

The sequence was obtained from an adult with an advanced solid tumor such as melanoma, head and neck, liver or kidney cancer. The sample was CD4+ or CD8+ T cells sorted from blood, taken in a trial of the OX40 agonist ivuxolimab. In this chain, TRBV5-1 is recombined with TRBJ2-5; a stretch of 9 junction bases matches TRBD1. The sequence in DNA is TGCGCCAGCGGGGAACAGGGGGCAATCGGGGAGACCCAGTACTTC. This yields the protein CASGEQGAIGETQYF.